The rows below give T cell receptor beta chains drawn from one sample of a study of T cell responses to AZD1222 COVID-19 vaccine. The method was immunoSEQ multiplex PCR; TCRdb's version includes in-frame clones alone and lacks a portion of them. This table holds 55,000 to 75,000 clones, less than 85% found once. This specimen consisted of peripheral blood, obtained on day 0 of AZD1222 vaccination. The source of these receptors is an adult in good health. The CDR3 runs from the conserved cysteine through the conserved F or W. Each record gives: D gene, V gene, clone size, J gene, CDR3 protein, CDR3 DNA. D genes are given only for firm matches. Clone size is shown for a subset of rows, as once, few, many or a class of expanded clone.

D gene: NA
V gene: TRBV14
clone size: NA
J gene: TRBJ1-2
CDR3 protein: CASSQGWSYGYTF
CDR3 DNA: TGTGCCAGCAGCCAGGGCTGGTCCTATGGCTACACCTTC

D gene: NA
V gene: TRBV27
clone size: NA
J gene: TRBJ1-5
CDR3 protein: CASGELNQPQHF
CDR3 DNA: TGTGCCAGCGGTGAATTGAATCAGCCCCAGCATTTT

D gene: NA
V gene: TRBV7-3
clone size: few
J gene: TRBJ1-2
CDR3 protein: CASSADRNYGYTF
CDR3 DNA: TGTGCCAGCAGCGCGGACAGAAACTATGGCTACACCTTC

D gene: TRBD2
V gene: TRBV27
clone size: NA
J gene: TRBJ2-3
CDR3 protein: CASQREGHLDTQYF
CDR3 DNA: TGTGCCAGTCAGCGGGAGGGCCATTTAGATACGCAGTATTTT

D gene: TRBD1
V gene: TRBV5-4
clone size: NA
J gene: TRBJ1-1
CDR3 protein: CASSPGTANTEAFF
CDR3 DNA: TGTGCCAGCAGCCCCGGGACAGCGAACACTGAAGCTTTCTTT

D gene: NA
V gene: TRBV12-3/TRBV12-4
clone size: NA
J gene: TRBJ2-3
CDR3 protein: CASSLLTTDTQYF
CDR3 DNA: TGTGCCAGCAGCCTACTTACCACAGATACGCAGTATTTT

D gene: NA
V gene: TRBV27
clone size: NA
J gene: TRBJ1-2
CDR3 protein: CASSLSMRAGGVNGYTF
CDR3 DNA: TGTGCCAGCAGTTTATCTATGCGGGCAGGAGGGGTGAATGGCTACACCTTC

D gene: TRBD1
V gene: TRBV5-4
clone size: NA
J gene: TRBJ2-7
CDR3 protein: CASSLPGQGGYEQYF
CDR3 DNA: TGTGCCAGCAGCTTACCGGGACAGGGGGGGTACGAGCAGTACTTC

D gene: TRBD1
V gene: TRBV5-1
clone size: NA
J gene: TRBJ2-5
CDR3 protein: CASSSRDSLQETQYF
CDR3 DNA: TGCGCCAGCAGCAGCCGGGACAGTCTACAAGAGACCCAGTACTTC

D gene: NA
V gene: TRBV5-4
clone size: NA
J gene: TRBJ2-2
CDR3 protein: CASSPAAGRTGELFF
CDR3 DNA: TGTGCCAGCAGCCCGGCCGCCGGGCGCACCGGGGAGCTGTTTTTT

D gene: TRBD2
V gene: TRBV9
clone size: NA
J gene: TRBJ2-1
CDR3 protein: CASSVGLAGGTYNEQFF
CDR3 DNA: TGTGCCAGCAGCGTAGGGCTAGCGGGGGGGACCTACAATGAGCAGTTCTTC

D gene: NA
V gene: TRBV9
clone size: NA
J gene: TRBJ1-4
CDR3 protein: CASSVGQYGGKLFF
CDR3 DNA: TGTGCCAGCAGCGTAGGGCAGTATGGGGGAAAACTGTTTTTT

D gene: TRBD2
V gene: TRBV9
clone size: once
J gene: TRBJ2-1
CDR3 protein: CASSVAGTSGYNEQFF
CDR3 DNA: TGTGCCAGCAGCGTAGCTGGGACTAGCGGATACAATGAGCAGTTCTTC

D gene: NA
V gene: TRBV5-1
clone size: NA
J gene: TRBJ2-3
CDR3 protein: CASSLRLEDTQYF
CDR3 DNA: TGCGCCAGCAGCCTGAGACTAGAAGATACGCAGTATTTT

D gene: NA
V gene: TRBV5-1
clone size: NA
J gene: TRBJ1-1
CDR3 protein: CASSGGSAWNTEAFF
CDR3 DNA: TGCGCCAGCAGCGGGGGGTCAGCTTGGAACACTGAAGCTTTCTTT

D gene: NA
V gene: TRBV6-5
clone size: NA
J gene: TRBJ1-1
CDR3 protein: CASSNPQNTEAFF
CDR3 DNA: TGTGCCAGCTCCAACCCACAGAACACTGAAGCTTTCTTT

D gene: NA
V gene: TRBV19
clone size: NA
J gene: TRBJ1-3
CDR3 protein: CASNGYTGNTIYF
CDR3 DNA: TGTGCCAGTAATGGGTATACGGGAAACACCATATATTTT

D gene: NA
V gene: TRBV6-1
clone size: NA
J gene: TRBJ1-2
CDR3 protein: CASSERQTYGYTF
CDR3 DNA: TGTGCCAGCAGTGAAAGGCAGACCTATGGCTACACCTTC

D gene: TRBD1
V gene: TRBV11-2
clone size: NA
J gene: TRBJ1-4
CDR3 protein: CASSSLQGAHPGKLFF
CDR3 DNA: TGTGCCAGCAGCTCTTTACAGGGGGCCCACCCAGGAAAACTGTTTTTT

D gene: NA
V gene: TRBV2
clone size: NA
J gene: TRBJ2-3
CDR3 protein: CASGRLVETDTQYF
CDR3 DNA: TGTGCCAGCGGTAGGTTGGTTGAGACAGATACGCAGTATTTT

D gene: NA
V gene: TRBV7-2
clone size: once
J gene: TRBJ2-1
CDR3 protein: CASSLDGGAYNEQFF
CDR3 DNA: TGTGCCAGCAGCTTAGATGGGGGCGCCTACAATGAGCAGTTCTTC

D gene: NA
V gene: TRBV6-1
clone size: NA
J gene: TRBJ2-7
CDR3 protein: CASSELFAGVRYEQYF
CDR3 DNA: TGTGCCAGCAGTGAACTGTTCGCTGGAGTTAGATACGAGCAGTACTTC

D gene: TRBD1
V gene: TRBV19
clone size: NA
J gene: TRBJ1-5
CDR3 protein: CASSIRQGSQPQHF
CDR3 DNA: TGTGCCAGTAGTATCCGACAGGGGAGTCAGCCCCAGCATTTT

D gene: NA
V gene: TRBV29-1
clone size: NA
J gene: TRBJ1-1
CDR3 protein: CSVAAVTEAFF
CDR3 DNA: TGCAGCGTTGCGGCGGTCACTGAAGCTTTCTTT

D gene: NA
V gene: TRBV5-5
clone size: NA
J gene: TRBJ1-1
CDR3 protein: CASSFGQNTEAFF
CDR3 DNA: TGTGCCAGCAGCTTTGGGCAGAACACTGAAGCTTTCTTT

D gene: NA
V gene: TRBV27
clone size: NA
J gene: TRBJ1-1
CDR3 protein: CASSSGLEAFF
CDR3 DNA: TGTGCCAGCAGTTCGGGCCTTGAAGCTTTCTTT

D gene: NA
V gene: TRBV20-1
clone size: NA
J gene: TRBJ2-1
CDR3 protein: CSAPKWDEQFF
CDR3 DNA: TGCAGTGCCCCCAAATGGGATGAGCAGTTCTTC

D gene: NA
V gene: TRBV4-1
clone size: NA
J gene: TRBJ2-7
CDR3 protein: CASSQDVNRVEQYF
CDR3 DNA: TGCGCCAGCAGCCAAGATGTCAACAGGGTCGAGCAGTACTTC

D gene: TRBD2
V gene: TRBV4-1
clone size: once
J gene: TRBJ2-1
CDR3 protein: CASSQVFRTSGYNEQFF
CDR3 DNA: TGCGCCAGCAGCCAAGTTTTCCGGACTAGCGGATACAATGAGCAGTTCTTC

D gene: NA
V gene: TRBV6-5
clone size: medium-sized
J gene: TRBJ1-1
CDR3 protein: CATQMNTEAFF
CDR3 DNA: TGTGCCACGCAGATGAACACTGAAGCTTTCTTT

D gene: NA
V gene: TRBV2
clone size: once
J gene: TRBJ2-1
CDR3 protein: CASSRTPGNEQFF
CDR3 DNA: TGTGCCAGCAGTCGGACCCCCGGAAATGAGCAGTTCTTC